This TCR beta chain was profiled in a study of shared clonotypes between healthy human individuals. General study points: Limited genetic and exposure-history diversity came from having few donors. Some clonotypes were shared by all four sorted-subset donors, while others were not shared. The non-shared ones had lower generation probabilities than the shared ones.

The table came from immunoSEQ multiplex PCR; TCRdb's copy has only in-frame clones and leaves some out. Counted here are 2 million to 3 million clones, roughly nine tenths occurring once; the ten biggest clones make up over 0.12%. Points on this clone: Its antigen is unidentified.

This TCR was sampled from a man in his late teens or twenties in good health. The specimen sequenced was naive CD4+ T cells sorted from blood. As to subset: CD45RA+ positively selected.

The DNA for the CDR3 is TGTGCCAGCAGTTATCTAGGCACAGATACGCAGTATTTT. It yields the protein CASSYLGTDTQYF. V is TRBV27 and J is TRBJ2-3; D uncertain. Trimming took off 4 bases at V and 1 base at J, with 6 bases between the two ends. The germline V gene has CDR1 MNHEY and CDR2 SMNVEV (reference sequence). There are 13 residues in the CDR3.